What follows is one T cell receptor beta chain and its context. What it binds is unknown. The V end was cut by 4 bases, the J end by 2 bases, with 15 bases between. The germline gives CDR1 SNHLY, CDR2 FYNNEI. The CDR3 covers 17 residues. The data belong to a study of radiation and T cells in renal cell carcinoma. Data came from immunoSEQ multiplex PCR; TCRdb stores just in-frame clones and leaves some out. Here the sample spans around 180,000 clones, roughly nine tenths being singletons. Time point meaning: blood 4 weeks post-SBRT, at nephrectomy. Stated treatment: 15 Gy SBRT to primary tumor, nephrectomy 4 weeks later. Nephrectomy followed 15 Gy stereotactic body radiation by 4 weeks. The study's findings and limits: Top tumor clonotypes rose in blood 2 weeks post-radiation, then contracted.

This TCR came from a woman between 50 and 59 years old with renal cell carcinoma. The chain recombines TRBV2 with TRBJ1-6; D might be TRBD1 (5 bases). The sample in question was blood, obtained from a patient whose treatment included radiotherapy and nephrectomy. In nucleotides, the CDR3 is TGTGCCAGCAGTGGAAGGGGATCAGCTCCCTATAATTCACCCCTCCACTTT. This codes for CASSGRGSAPYNSPLHF. Supplemented by reference TRBV2 and TRBJ1-6, the full variable domain reads EPEVTQTPSHQVTQMGQEVILRCVPISNHLYFYWYRQILGQKVEFLVSFYNNEISEKSEIFDDQFSVERPDGSNFTLKIRSTKLEDSAMYFCASSGRGSAPYNSPLHFGNGTRLTVT.